The 29 T cell receptor beta chains listed next were all sequenced from one sample in a study of OX40 agonist ivuxolimab in advanced cancers. Assay used: immunoSEQ multiplex PCR; TCRdb lists only in-frame clones, some missing. The table has some 100,000 clones, roughly nine tenths seen once; the top ten hold roughly 0.3%. The material sequenced was CD4+ or CD8+ T cells sorted from blood, taken in a trial of the OX40 agonist ivuxolimab. These receptors came from an adult with an advanced solid tumor such as melanoma, head and neck, liver or kidney cancer.

The chain couples TRBV18 to TRBJ2-7, with a weak D call TRBD1 (6 bases). Germline CDR1 KGHSH, CDR2 LQKENI. The CDR3 has 12 amino acids. Trimming removed 6 bases at V and 7 bases at J, with 13 bases between. The CDR3 bases are TGTGCCAGCTCGCGTAACAGGGTAGAGCAGTACTTC. This codes for CASSRNRVEQYF.

J is TRBJ2-2 and V is TRBV7-2, with D tentatively TRBD1 (6 bases). Trimming removed 3 bases from V and 5 bases from J, with 13 bases in between. Per the germline V gene, CDR1 is SGHTA and CDR2 is FQGNSA. The CDR3 sequence is 15 residues long. The CDR3 here is CASSFRGTATGELFF. CDR3 in DNA: TGTGCCAGCAGCTTTAGGGGGACGGCAACCGGGGAGCTGTTTTTT.

Only one count was recorded for this clone. The V and J genes are TRBV4-2 and TRBJ2-5; 10 nucleotides agree with TRBD2. There are 18 residues in the CDR3. Germline lookup yields CDR1 LGHNA and CDR2 YNFKEQ. After removal of 0 bases from V and 0 bases from J, the junction contained 7 bases not matched to a gene. The CDR3, as DNA: TGTGCCAGCAGCCAAGATGAAGCTAGCGGGAGAAACCAAGAGACCCAGTACTTC. It translates to CASSQDEASGRNQETQYF.

The rearrangement links TRBV27 to TRBJ2-7, with 7 bases that match TRBD2. CDR3 size: 14 residues. V shed 1 base and J 2 bases; nucleotides not matched to a gene: 2. Germline V CDR1 and CDR2: MNHEY, SMNVEV (reference sequence). The CDR3 region has the DNA TGTGCCAGCAGTTTATTCGCGGGGGCCTACGAGCAGTACTTC. Amino acids: CASSLFAGAYEQYF.

The genes are TRBV11-2 and TRBJ2-3; no clear D gene. This CDR3 contains 15 residues. The V gene's germline CDR1 is SGHAT and CDR2 FQNNGV. Trimming removed 0 bases at V and 3 bases at J, with 10 bases between. As DNA, the CDR3 is TGTGCCAGCAGCTTAGAACCCGATTCGACAGATACGCAGTATTTT. This translates into CASSLEPDSTDTQYF.

The chain combines TRBV6-6 with TRBJ2-7, with D tentatively TRBD2 (7 bases). From germline, CDR1 is MNHNY and CDR2 SVGAGI (reference sequence). This CDR3 has 14 amino acids. V was shortened by 4 bases and J by 2 bases, with 12 bases between the two germline ends. The CDR3 here is CASSSEGGTYEQYF. The CDR3, as DNA: TGTGCCAGCAGTTCAGAGGGGGGGACCTACGAGCAGTACTTC.

This sequence joins TRBV4-2 and TRBJ1-2; possibly TRBD1 for D (6 bases). The germline V gene encodes CDR1 LGHNA and CDR2 YNFKEQ. V lost 2 bases to trimming and J lost 1 base, with 8 bases between them. The CDR3 is 14 amino acids. The CDR3 DNA follows: TGTGCCAGCAGCCAACGACAGGATAACTATGGCTACACCTTC. This codes for CASSQRQDNYGYTF.

This chain joins TRBV5-1 and TRBJ2-3, with D tentatively TRBD1 (5 bases). V was clipped by 0 bases and J by 8 bases, with 22 bases between them. The CDR3 runs to 17 residues. CDR1 and CDR2 from the germline V gene are SGHRS and YFSETQ. The CDR3 nucleotides read TGCGCCAGCAGCTTGGTTTTAGGGTGGCAGGGTGACGGTACGCAGTATTTT. It translates to CASSLVLGWQGDGTQYF.

This clone was detected only once. The rearrangement links TRBV27 to TRBJ2-3, with D maybe TRBD1 (5 bases). The CDR3 contains 16 residues. Germline CDR1 and CDR2: MNHEY and SMNVEV (reference sequence). V was trimmed by 2 bases and J by 2 bases, leaving 14 bases between them. CDR3 in DNA: TGTGCCAGCAGTTTAAGGGGCCAAGCTCTCACAGATACGCAGTATTTT. Amino acid sequence: CASSLRGQALTDTQYF.

V usage is TRBV29-1 and J usage is TRBJ2-3; no clear D gene. Germline loops: CDR1 SQVTM, CDR2 ANQGSEA. The germline V and J ends were trimmed by 7 bases and 6 bases, with 8 bases remaining between them. CDR3 length equals 10 residues. The CDR3 region is CSAGMDTQYF. CDR3 DNA: TGCAGCGCGGGTATGGATACGCAGTATTTT.

The chain recombines TRBV19 with TRBJ1-2; D unclear. Germline loops: CDR1 LNHDA, CDR2 SQIVND (reference sequence). This CDR3 has 12 residues. Trimming left V 6 bases short and J 8 bases short, with 13 bases between. The CDR3 bases are TGTGCCAGTAGGCCCCCCACCGGGGGCTACACCTTC. Translating it yields CASRPPTGGYTF.

The gene calls are TRBV6-1 and TRBJ1-3, with 7 bases matching TRBD1. The CDR3 is made up of 14 amino acids. Trimming cost V 3 bases and J 3 bases; bases outside gene matches: 2. Germline V gene data show CDR1 as MNHNS and CDR2 as SASEGT. The CDR3 spells CASSDRGYGNTIYF. The CDR3 DNA is TGTGCCAGCAGTGACAGGGGGTATGGAAACACCATATATTTT.

This clone was counted only a few times. V gene TRBV2 combines with J gene TRBJ1-5, with a weak D call TRBD1 (6 bases). The CDR3 is made up of 13 amino acids. Per germline, CDR1 SNHLY and CDR2 FYNNEI. Trimming shortened V by 7 bases and J by 4 bases, and 11 bases separated the two germline ends. CDR3 protein: CASKRTVNQPQHF. The DNA of the CDR3 is TGTGCCAGCAAGAGGACAGTGAATCAGCCCCAGCATTTT.

This clone was counted once. The chain links TRBV27 to TRBJ2-7; possible D gene TRBD1, 6 bases. The CDR3 spans 14 residues. The V end lost 6 bases, the J end lost 3 bases, and 15 bases lay between the germline ends. The V gene's germline CDR1 is MNHEY and CDR2 SMNVEV (reference sequence). CDR3 protein: CASRGALGIYEQYF. As DNA, the CDR3 is TGTGCCAGCAGGGGGGCACTTGGGATCTACGAGCAGTACTTC.

The chain joins TRBV2 to TRBJ1-1; tentatively, D is TRBD1 (5 bases). The length of the CDR3 is 14 residues. The germline V gene encodes CDR1 SNHLY and CDR2 FYNNEI. V shed 2 bases and J shed 4 bases, with 11 bases lying between them. CDR3 region: CASSERGGGTEAFF. The CDR3 coding sequence is TGTGCCAGCAGTGAAAGAGGCGGGGGCACTGAAGCTTTCTTT.

The chain recombines TRBV7-3 with TRBJ2-2, with 7 bases aligning to TRBD2. The V gene end was trimmed by 3 bases and the J gene end by 4 bases; junction bases not matched to a gene: 5. CDR1 SGHTA and CDR2 FQGTGA come from the germline V gene. This CDR3 is built from 15 residues. The CDR3 is CASSLGGRGTGELFF. CDR3 nucleotide sequence: TGTGCCAGCAGCTTGGGCGGGAGAGGCACCGGGGAGCTGTTTTTT.

The gene calls are TRBV7-9 and TRBJ2-5; no firm D call. The V gene lost 2 bases and the J gene lost 4 bases, with 11 bases spanning the gap. Looked up from germline, CDR1 is SEHNR and CDR2 is FQNEAQ (reference sequence). This CDR3 has 14 amino acids. CDR3 sequence: CASSLFGVSETQYF. CDR3 DNA sequence: TGTGCCAGCAGCTTATTTGGGGTGTCAGAGACCCAGTACTTC.

The rearrangement joins TRBV27 to TRBJ2-1, with TRBD1 matching over 9 bases. J was trimmed by 1 base and V by 6 bases; bases with no gene match: 4. The length of the CDR3 is 15 residues. Per the germline V gene, CDR1 is MNHEY and CDR2 is SMNVEV (reference sequence). CDR3 nucleotides: TGTGCCAGCAGCCCGGACAGGGGTTCCTACAATGAGCAGTTCTTC. Its protein is CASSPDRGSYNEQFF.

The chain recombines TRBV2 with TRBJ2-5; 7 bases line up with TRBD1. Germline V gene data show CDR1 as SNHLY and CDR2 as FYNNEI. V lost 2 bases, J lost 7 bases, and 7 bases stayed unmatched. The CDR3 is 14 amino acids. This CDR3 reads CASSESGTAPTQYF. The CDR3 bases are TGTGCCAGCAGTGAAAGTGGGACAGCGCCGACCCAGTACTTC. The full variable domain, in which reference TRBV2 and TRBJ2-5 provide the parts outside the CDR3, is EPEVTQTPSHQVTQMGQEVILRCVPISNHLYFYWYRQILGQKVEFLVSFYNNEISEKSEIFDDQFSVERPDGSNFTLKIRSTKLEDSAMYFCASSESGTAPTQYFGPGTRLLVL.

The chain links TRBV9 to TRBJ2-7; the D call may be TRBD1 or TRBD2 (6 bases each). Germline V lookup: CDR1 SGDLS, CDR2 YYNGEE. V dropped 0 bases and J dropped 8 bases, with 15 bases sitting between them. There are 14 residues in the CDR3. In DNA form, the CDR3 reads TGTGCCAGCAGCGTAGCGGCTAGGGGGGCCAAGCAGTACTTC. Translation gives CASSVAARGAKQYF.

This sequence joins TRBV18 and TRBJ2-7, with 11 bases aligning to TRBD2. Germline V lookup: CDR1 KGHSH, CDR2 LQKENI. Trimming cost V 4 bases and J 4 bases; bases outside gene matches: 6. This CDR3 spans 15 amino acids. CDR3 sequence reads: CASSRGSGRAYEQYF. CDR3 coding DNA: TGTGCCAGCTCACGCGGTAGCGGGAGGGCTTACGAGCAGTACTTC.

The V gene is TRBV4-3, the J gene TRBJ2-7; 8 bases match TRBD1. The CDR3 covers 16 residues. Trimming at V came to 3 bases and at J to 5 bases, leaving 12 bases not matched to a gene. CDR1 LGHNA and CDR2 YSLEER come from the germline V gene. CDR3 loop: CASSQSRQGRRNEQYF. The CDR3 bases are TGCGCCAGCAGCCAGTCCCGACAGGGGCGTAGGAACGAGCAGTACTTC.

The J gene is TRBJ2-5, the V gene TRBV4-3; D remains ambiguous. In germline, CDR1 is LGHNA, CDR2 YSLEER. This CDR3 has 13 residues. With 3 bases removed from V and 0 bases from J, the gap between germline ends came to 5 bases. Written as DNA, the CDR3 is TGCGCCAGCAGCCAGGGGTACCAAGAGACCCAGTACTTC. This gives the protein CASSQGYQETQYF.

This clone was counted once. The rearrangement uses TRBV6-5 and TRBJ2-2; 10 bases map to TRBD2. Germline lookup yields CDR1 MNHEY and CDR2 SVGAGI. The CDR3 loop spans 15 amino acids. V was pared by 7 bases and J by 1 base, with 3 bases of the junction left unmatched. The CDR3 loop reads CASTRTSGNTGELFF. DNA of the CDR3: TGTGCCAGCACCAGGACTAGCGGGAACACCGGGGAGCTGTTTTTT.

The rearrangement links TRBV28 to TRBJ1-1; unclear D gene. Germline V lookup: CDR1 MDHEN, CDR2 SYDVKM. Trimming removed 6 bases at V and 9 bases at J, with 17 bases between. There are 13 residues in the CDR3. The CDR3 here is CASSIMASGKAFF. In DNA, the CDR3 is TGTGCCAGCAGCATTATGGCGTCAGGAAAAGCTTTCTTT.

The chain has TRBV30 and TRBJ2-3, with 7 bases aligning to TRBD1. Germline-derived CDR1 and CDR2 are GTSNPN and SVGIG (reference sequence). CDR3 length: 14 amino acids. Losses at the gene ends were 6 bases for V and 2 bases for J; bases not matched to a gene: 8. CDR3 sequence: CACSRDSLTDTQYF. DNA of the CDR3: TGTGCCTGCTCCCGGGACAGTCTCACAGATACGCAGTATTTT.

V is TRBV6-5 and J is TRBJ2-2, with 13 nucleotides matching TRBD2. Germline V gene lookup returns CDR1 MNHEY and CDR2 SVGAGI. The CDR3 runs 15 residues. With V trimmed by 5 bases and J by 9 bases, 6 bases remained unmatched. CDR3 coding DNA: TGTGCCAGCAGTACCGGGACTAGCGGGATCCGGGAGCTGTTTTTT. It encodes CASSTGTSGIRELFF.

The V call is TRBV29-1, the J call TRBJ1-2, with no clear D. V gave up 3 bases and J gave up 0 bases, with 14 bases separating them. The V gene's germline CDR1 is SQVTM and CDR2 ANQGSEA. The CDR3 has 15 amino acids. CDR3 coding DNA: TGCAGCGTTGAGTACCTACGGATATCTAACTATGGCTACACCTTC. Residues: CSVEYLRISNYGYTF. Combining the CDR3 with reference TRBV29-1 and TRBJ1-2 gives the whole variable domain SAVISQKPSRDICQRGTSLTIQCQVDSQVTMMFWYRQQPGQSLTLIATANQGSEATYESGFVIDKFPISRPNLTFSTLTVSNMSPEDSSIYLCSVEYLRISNYGYTFGSGTRLTVV.

The J gene is TRBJ2-7, the V gene TRBV7-8; a weak D match, TRBD1 (6 bases). This CDR3 region has 15 residues. Trimming took 5 bases from V and 2 from J, leaving 16 bases between them. Germline V gives CDR1 SGHVS, CDR2 FQNEAQ. CDR3 loop: CASSPRDTATYEQYF. CDR3 coding DNA: TGTGCCAGCAGCCCCCGGGACACCGCCACCTACGAGCAGTACTTC.